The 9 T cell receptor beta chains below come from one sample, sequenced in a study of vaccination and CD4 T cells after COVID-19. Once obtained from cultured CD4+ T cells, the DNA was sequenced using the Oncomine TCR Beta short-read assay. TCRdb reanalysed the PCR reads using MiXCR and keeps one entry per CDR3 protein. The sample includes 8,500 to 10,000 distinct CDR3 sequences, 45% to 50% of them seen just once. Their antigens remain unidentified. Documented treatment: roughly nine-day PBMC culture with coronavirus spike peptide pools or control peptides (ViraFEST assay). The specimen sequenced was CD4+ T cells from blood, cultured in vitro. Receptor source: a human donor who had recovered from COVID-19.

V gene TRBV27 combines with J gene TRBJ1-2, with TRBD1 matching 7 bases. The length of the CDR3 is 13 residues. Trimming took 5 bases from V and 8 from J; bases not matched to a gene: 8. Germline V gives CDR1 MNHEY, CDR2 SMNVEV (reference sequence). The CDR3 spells CASSPGTVSGYTF. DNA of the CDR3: TGTGCCAGCAGTCCCGGGACAGTATCCGGCTACACCTTC.

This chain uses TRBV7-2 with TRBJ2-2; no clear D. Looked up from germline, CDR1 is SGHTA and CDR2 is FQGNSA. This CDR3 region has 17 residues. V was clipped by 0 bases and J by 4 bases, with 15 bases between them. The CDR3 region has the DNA TGTGCCAGCAGCTTAGCGAGACGGACCCCGGGCACCGGGGAGCTGTTTTTT. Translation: CASSLARRTPGTGELFF.

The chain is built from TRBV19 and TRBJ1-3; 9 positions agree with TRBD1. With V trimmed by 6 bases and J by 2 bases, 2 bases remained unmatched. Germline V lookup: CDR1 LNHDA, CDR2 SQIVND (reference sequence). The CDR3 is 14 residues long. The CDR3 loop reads CASSRTGAGNTIYF. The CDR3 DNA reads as TGTGCCAGTAGCCGGACAGGGGCTGGAAACACCATATATTTT.

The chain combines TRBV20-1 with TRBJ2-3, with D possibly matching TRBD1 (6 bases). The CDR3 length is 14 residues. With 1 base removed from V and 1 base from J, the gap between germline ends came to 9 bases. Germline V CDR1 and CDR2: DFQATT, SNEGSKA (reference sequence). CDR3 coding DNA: TGCAGTGCTAGAGGGACAGATCGCACAGATACGCAGTATTTT. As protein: CSARGTDRTDTQYF.

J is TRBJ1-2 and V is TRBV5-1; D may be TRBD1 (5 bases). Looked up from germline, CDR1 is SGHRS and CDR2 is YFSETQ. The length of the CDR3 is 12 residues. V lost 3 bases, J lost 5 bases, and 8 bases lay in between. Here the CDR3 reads CASSYEGYGYTF. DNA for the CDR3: TGCGCCAGCAGCTACGAGGGGTATGGCTACACCTTC.

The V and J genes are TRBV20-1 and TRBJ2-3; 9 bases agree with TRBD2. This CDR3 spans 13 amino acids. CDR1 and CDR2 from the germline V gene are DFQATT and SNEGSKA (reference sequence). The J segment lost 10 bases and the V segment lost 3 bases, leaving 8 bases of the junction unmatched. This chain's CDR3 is CSASLLAGSAQYF. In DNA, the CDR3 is TGCAGTGCTAGTTTGCTAGCGGGAAGTGCGCAGTATTTT.

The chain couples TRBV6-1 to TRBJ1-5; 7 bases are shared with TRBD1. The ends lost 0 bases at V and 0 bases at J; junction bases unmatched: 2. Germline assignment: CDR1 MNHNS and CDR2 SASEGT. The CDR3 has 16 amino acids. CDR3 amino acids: CASSEAGQNSNQPQHF. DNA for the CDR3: TGTGCCAGCAGTGAAGCGGGACAGAATAGCAATCAGCCCCAGCATTTT.

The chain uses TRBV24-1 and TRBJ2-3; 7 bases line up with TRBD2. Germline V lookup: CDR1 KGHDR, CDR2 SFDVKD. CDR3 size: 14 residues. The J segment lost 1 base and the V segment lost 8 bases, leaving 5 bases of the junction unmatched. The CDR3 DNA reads TGTGCCACCAAGTCTAGCGGCCGCACAGATACGCAGTATTTT. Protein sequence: CATKSSGRTDTQYF.

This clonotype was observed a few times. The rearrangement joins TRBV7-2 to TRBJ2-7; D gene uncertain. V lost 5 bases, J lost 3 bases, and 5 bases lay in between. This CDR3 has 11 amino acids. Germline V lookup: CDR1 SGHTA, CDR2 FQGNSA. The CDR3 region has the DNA TGTGCCAGCAGCGCAAGCTACGAGCAGTACTTC. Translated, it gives CASSASYEQYF. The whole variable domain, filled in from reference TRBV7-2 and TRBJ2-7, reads GAGVSQSPSNKVTEKGKDVELRCDPISGHTALYWYRQSLGQGLEFLIYFQGNSAPDKSGLPSDRFSAERTGGSVSTLTIQRTQQEDSAVYLCASSASYEQYFGPGTRLTVT.